The 20 T cell receptor beta chains presented below share a single source sample, sequenced in a study of blood T cell repertoires in COVID-19. TCRdb keeps only in-frame clones here, not all; method: immunoSEQ multiplex PCR. Here the sample spans about 280,000 clones, approximately 83% being singletons. Sequenced material: peripheral blood. The receptors derive from a human donor in a cohort sampled during active COVID-19.

The count of this clone is one. The rearrangement links TRBV18 to TRBJ1-2; D call uncertain. Germline values: CDR1 KGHSH, CDR2 LQKENI. The CDR3 has 12 amino acids. V was trimmed by 5 bases and J by 4 bases, leaving 8 bases between them. The CDR3 here is CASSDNGYGYTF. For the CDR3, the DNA is TGTGCCAGCTCAGACAACGGCTATGGCTACACCTTC.

The chain links TRBV6-5 to TRBJ2-1; TRBD2 matches 10 bases. Per the germline V gene, CDR1 is MNHEY and CDR2 is SVGAGI. V shed 3 bases and J 4 bases; nucleotides not matched to a gene: 6. The CDR3 covers 16 residues. In DNA form, the CDR3 reads TGTGCCAGCAGTTATACTCGGACTAGCGGATACAATGAGCAGTTCTTC. This encodes CASSYTRTSGYNEQFF.

The chain couples TRBV4-1 to TRBJ2-7; 11 bases match TRBD2. The junction had 8 bases not matched to a gene; V was cut back by 4 bases and J by 0 bases. Germline assignment: CDR1 MGHRA and CDR2 YSYEKL. The length of the CDR3 is 17 residues. The CDR3 loop reads CASSPGLAVLSSYEQYF. The DNA for the CDR3 is TGCGCCAGCAGCCCGGGACTAGCGGTATTGAGCTCCTACGAGCAGTACTTC.

The gene calls are TRBV18 and TRBJ2-7; D is ambiguous. The CDR3 runs to 13 residues. Looked up from germline, CDR1 is KGHSH and CDR2 is LQKENI. The ends were cut back, 2 bases at V and 3 bases at J, with 8 bases in the middle. The DNA of the CDR3 is TGTGCCAGCTCACCATTCGGTCACTACGAGCAGTACTTC. The encoded protein is CASSPFGHYEQYF.

This clone was seen just once. The chain joins TRBV10-3 to TRBJ2-5; perhaps TRBD1 as D (6 bases). V was pared by 4 bases and J by 2 bases, with 11 bases between. The CDR3 runs 14 residues. CDR1 and CDR2 from the germline V gene are ENHRY and SYGVKD. CDR3 protein: CAISARGQQETQYF. CDR3 bases: TGTGCCATCAGTGCGCGAGGACAGCAAGAGACCCAGTACTTC.

The chain has TRBV4-3 and TRBJ1-2; 9 bases are a match to TRBD1. The germline CDR1 and CDR2 sequences are LGHNA and YSLEER. CDR3 size: 13 residues. V dropped 6 bases and J dropped 8; count of bases not matched to a gene: 7. This CDR3 reads CASSEDRGSGYTF. The CDR3 coding sequence is TGCGCCAGCAGTGAGGACAGGGGATCAGGCTACACCTTC.

The J gene is TRBJ2-1, the V gene TRBV14, with TRBD2 matching 13 bases. The CDR3 spans 15 residues. With V trimmed by 1 base and J by 12 bases, 6 bases remained unmatched. CDR1 and CDR2 (germline): SGHDN, FVKESK. CDR3 in amino acids: CASSQGLAGGFRQFF. The CDR3 region has the DNA TGTGCCAGCAGCCAAGGACTAGCGGGAGGTTTTAGGCAGTTCTTC.

The V call is TRBV28, the J call TRBJ1-4; no clear D. Per the germline V gene, CDR1 is MDHEN and CDR2 is SYDVKM. This CDR3 has 16 residues. With 7 bases removed from V and 7 bases from J, the gap between germline ends came to 22 bases. The CDR3 DNA follows: TGTGCCAGCACCTCTATGGGCCCCGTCGAATCTGAAAAACTGTTTTTT. As protein: CASTSMGPVESEKLFF.

The chain joins TRBV7-9 to TRBJ2-3, with a weak D call TRBD2 (6 bases). V lost 2 bases and J lost 0, with 9 bases in between. CDR1 SEHNR and CDR2 FQNEAQ come from the germline V gene (reference sequence). The CDR3 runs 15 residues. CDR3 loop: CASSLSSGSTDTQYF. The CDR3 region has the DNA TGTGCCAGCAGCTTATCGAGCGGGAGCACAGATACGCAGTATTTT.

This clone appeared once. The rearrangement links TRBV9 to TRBJ2-5; 7 nucleotides match TRBD2. V shed 4 bases and J 2 bases; nucleotides not matched to a gene: 8. Germline lookup yields CDR1 SGDLS and CDR2 YYNGEE. The length of the CDR3 is 15 residues. CDR3 nucleotide sequence: TGTGCCAGCAGCACTCAATCGGGGGGTCAAGAGACCCAGTACTTC. It specifies CASSTQSGGQETQYF.

The CDR3 reads CASRQSGLSYNEQFF. CDR3 nucleotide sequence: TGTGCCAGCAGGCAAAGTGGACTTTCCTACAATGAGCAGTTCTTC. V and J are TRBV3-1 (or the pseudogene TRBV3-2) and TRBJ2-1; D may be TRBD2 (5 bases). Trimming cost V 6 bases and J 1 base, with 13 bases left between them. The CDR3 loop spans 15 amino acids. From germline, CDR1 is LGHDT and CDR2 YNNKEL (reference sequence).

The chain combines TRBV11-3 with TRBJ2-7; D remains ambiguous. This CDR3 is 15 amino acids long. Germline V gene lookup returns CDR1 SGHNT and CDR2 YENEEA. V was clipped by 0 bases and J by 1 base, with 10 bases between them. The CDR3 region is CASSLESGASYEQYF. Here the CDR3 DNA reads TGTGCCAGCAGCTTAGAGTCGGGTGCGTCCTACGAGCAGTACTTC.

This clone was found once. V gene TRBV7-2 combines with J gene TRBJ2-3, with TRBD2 matching 13 bases. Germline values: CDR1 SGHTA, CDR2 FQGNSA. The trim removed 5 bases at V and 6 bases at J, leaving 8 bases unmatched. The CDR3 totals 16 residues. The CDR3 reads CASSVTSGRARDTQYF. DNA for the CDR3: TGTGCCAGCAGCGTAACTAGCGGGAGGGCCCGGGATACGCAGTATTTT.

The rearrangement links TRBV11-2 to TRBJ2-7; 7 nucleotides align to TRBD2. The germline gives CDR1 SGHAT, CDR2 FQNNGV. The trim removed 5 bases at V and 0 bases at J, leaving 10 bases unmatched. The CDR3 has 16 residues. CDR3: CASSTPLAGVSYEQYF. In nucleotides, the CDR3 is TGTGCCAGCAGCACCCCCTTGGCGGGAGTCTCCTACGAGCAGTACTTC.

This chain connects TRBV18 to TRBJ2-7; 9 nucleotides line up with TRBD2. From germline, CDR1 is KGHSH and CDR2 LQKENI. This CDR3 region has 16 residues. Trimming removed 2 bases from V and 2 bases from J; junction bases left unmatched: 7. The CDR3 DNA reads TGTGCCAGCTCACCAATGCGACTAGCGGATCCCTACGAGCAGTACTTC. Its translation is CASSPMRLADPYEQYF.

The J gene is TRBJ1-5, the V gene TRBV4-1; D gene unclear. This CDR3 contains 15 residues. V gave up 0 bases and J gave up 3 bases, with 9 bases separating them. Germline V gives CDR1 MGHRA, CDR2 YSYEKL. The CDR3 bases are TGCGCCAGCAGCCAAGAGCTACCGATCAATCAGCCCCAGCATTTT. Translated: CASSQELPINQPQHF.

CDR3 in amino acids: CASNGQPYNEQFF. The DNA of the CDR3 is TGTGCCAGCAACGGACAGCCCTACAATGAGCAGTTCTTC. The V and J genes are TRBV7-9 and TRBJ2-1; D may be TRBD1 (6 bases). The CDR3 has 13 amino acids. Trimming removed 7 bases at V and 2 bases at J, with 9 bases between. Germline CDR1 reads SEHNR; CDR2 reads FQNEAQ (reference sequence). Full variable domain (rest looked up from reference TRBV7-9 and TRBJ2-1): DTGVSQNPRHKITKRGQNVTFRCDPISEHNRLYWYRQTLGQGPEFLTYFQNEAQLEKSRLLSDRFSAERPKGSFSTLEIQRTEQGDSAMYLCASNGQPYNEQFFGPGTRLTVL.

The J gene is TRBJ2-7, the V gene TRBV4-1, with TRBD1 identical over 8 bases. The junction had 12 bases not matched to a gene; V was cut back by 5 bases and J by 3 bases. This CDR3 is built from 16 residues. Germline V gene data show CDR1 as MGHRA and CDR2 as YSYEKL. The CDR3 here is CASSYNDRGAYYEQYF. The DNA of the CDR3 is TGCGCCAGCAGCTATAATGACAGGGGCGCTTACTACGAGCAGTACTTC.

This chain links TRBV5-6 with TRBJ1-1; 7 bases are a match to TRBD1. Losses at the gene ends were 3 bases for V and 3 bases for J; bases not matched to a gene: 5. This CDR3 is built from 14 residues. Germline V gene data show CDR1 as SGHDT and CDR2 as YYEEEE. CDR3 region: CASSYRGRYTEAFF. The CDR3 coding sequence is TGTGCCAGCAGCTACAGGGGACGATACACTGAAGCTTTCTTT. Variable domain in full (rest from reference TRBV5-6 and TRBJ1-1): DAGVTQSPTHLIKTRGQQVTLRCSPKSGHDTVSWYQQALGQGPQFIFQYYEEEERQRGNFPDRFSGHQFPNYSSELNVNALLLGDSALYLCASSYRGRYTEAFFGQGTRLTVV.

J is TRBJ2-7 and V is TRBV6-6; D unclear. V shed 6 bases and J shed 1 base, with 16 bases lying between them. Germline V gives CDR1 MNHNY, CDR2 SVGAGI (reference sequence). The CDR3 spans 15 residues. In DNA, the CDR3 is TGTGCCAGCAGCGGCCCAGGTTCATCGTCCTACGAGCAGTACTTC. Amino acids: CASSGPGSSSYEQYF.